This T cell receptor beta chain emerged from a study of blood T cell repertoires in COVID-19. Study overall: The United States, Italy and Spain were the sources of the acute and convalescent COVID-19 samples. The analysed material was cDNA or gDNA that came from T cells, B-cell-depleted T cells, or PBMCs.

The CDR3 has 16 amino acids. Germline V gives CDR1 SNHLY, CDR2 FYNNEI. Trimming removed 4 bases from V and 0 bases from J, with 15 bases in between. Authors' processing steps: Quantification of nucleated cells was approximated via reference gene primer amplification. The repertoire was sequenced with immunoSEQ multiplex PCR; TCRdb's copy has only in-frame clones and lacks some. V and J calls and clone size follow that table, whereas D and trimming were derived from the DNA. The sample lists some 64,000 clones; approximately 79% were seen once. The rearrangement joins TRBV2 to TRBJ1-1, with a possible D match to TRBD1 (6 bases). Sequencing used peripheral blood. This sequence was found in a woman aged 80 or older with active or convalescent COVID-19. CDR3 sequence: CASSVQGNPMNTEAFF. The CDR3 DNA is TGTGCCAGCAGTGTCCAGGGGAATCCTATGAACACTGAAGCTTTCTTT.